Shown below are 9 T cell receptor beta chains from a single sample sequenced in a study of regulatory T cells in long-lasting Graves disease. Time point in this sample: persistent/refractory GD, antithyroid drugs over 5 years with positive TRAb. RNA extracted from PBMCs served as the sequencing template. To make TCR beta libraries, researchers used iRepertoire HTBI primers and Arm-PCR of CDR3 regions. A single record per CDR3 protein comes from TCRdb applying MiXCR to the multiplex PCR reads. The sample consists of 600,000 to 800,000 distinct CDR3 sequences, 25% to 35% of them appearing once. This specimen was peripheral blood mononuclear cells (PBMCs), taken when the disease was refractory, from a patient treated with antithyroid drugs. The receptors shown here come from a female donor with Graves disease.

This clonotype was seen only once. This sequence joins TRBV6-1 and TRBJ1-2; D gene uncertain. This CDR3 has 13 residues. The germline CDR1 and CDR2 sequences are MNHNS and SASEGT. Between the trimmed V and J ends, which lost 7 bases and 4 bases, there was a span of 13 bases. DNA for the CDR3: TGTGCCAGCATAACCGACGGAGTCTATGGCTACACCTTC. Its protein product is CASITDGVYGYTF.

The CDR3 protein is CASSYVRAPGNTIYF. The CDR3 bases are TGTGCCAGCAGTTACGTCCGGGCCCCTGGAAACACCATATATTTT. This rearrangement joins TRBV6-5 to TRBJ1-3; no clear D gene. CDR1 is MNHEY, CDR2 SVGAGI, per germline. The V and J ends lost 2 bases and 2 bases respectively, with 10 bases between them. This CDR3 has 15 residues.

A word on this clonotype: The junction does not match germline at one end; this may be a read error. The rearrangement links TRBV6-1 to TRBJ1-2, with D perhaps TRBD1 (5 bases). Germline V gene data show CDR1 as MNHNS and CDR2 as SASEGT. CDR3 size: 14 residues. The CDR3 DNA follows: TGTGCCGGCAGTGAAGCGCCTGCGAAGGGGGGCTACACCTTC. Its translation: CAGSEAPAKGGYTF.

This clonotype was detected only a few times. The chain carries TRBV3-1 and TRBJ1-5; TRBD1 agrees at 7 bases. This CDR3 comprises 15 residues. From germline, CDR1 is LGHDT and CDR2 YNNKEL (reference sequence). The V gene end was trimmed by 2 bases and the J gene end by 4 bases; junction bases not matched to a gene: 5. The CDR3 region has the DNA TGTGCCAGCAGCCAAAATCCAGGGGGGAATCAGCCCCAGCATTTT. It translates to CASSQNPGGNQPQHF.

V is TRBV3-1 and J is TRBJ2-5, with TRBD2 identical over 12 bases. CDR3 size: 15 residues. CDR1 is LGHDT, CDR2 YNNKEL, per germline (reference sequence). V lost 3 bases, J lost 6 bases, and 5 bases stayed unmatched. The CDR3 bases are TGTGCCAGCAGCCATCGTGGGACTAGCGGGCAGACCCAGTACTTC. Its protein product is CASSHRGTSGQTQYF.

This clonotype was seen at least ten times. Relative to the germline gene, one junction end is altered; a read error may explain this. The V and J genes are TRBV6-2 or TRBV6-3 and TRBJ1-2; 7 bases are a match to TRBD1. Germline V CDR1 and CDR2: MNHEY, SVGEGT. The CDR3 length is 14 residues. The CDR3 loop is CASTQGRPDRAVSF. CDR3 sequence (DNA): TGTGCCAGCACCCAAGGACGACCCGACAGGGCGGTCTCCTTC.

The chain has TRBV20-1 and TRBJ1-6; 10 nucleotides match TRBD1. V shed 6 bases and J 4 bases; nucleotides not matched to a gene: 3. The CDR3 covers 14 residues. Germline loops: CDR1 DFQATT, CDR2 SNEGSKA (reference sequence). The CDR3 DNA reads TGCAGTGCCGGGACAGGGGATTATAATTCACCCCTCCACTTT. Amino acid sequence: CSAGTGDYNSPLHF.

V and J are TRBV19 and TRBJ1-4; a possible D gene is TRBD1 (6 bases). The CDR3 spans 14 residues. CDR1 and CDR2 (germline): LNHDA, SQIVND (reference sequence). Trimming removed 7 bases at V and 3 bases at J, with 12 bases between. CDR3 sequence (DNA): TGTGCCAGTACAGGGGCGGGTGCTAATGAAAAACTGTTTTTT. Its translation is CASTGAGANEKLFF. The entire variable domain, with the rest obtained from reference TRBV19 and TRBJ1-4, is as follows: DGGITQSPKYLFRKEGQNVTLSCEQNLNHDAMYWYRQDPGQGLRLIYYSQIVNDFQKGDIAEGYSVSREKKESFPLTVTSAQKNPTAFYLCASTGAGANEKLFFGSGTQLSVL.

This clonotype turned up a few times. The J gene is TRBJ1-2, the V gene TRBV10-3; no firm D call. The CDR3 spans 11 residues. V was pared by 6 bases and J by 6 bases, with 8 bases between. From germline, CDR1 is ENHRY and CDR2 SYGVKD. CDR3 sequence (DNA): TGTGCCATCAGGCAGGTGGATGGCTACACCTTC. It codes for CAIRQVDGYTF.